The present T cell receptor (beta chain) was sequenced within a study of CD8+ T cells in alopecia areata. In the study overall: At a dose of 5 to 10 mg twice daily, oral tofacitinib was given to treated patients. Study results and caveats: Patients showed less clear TCR sequence sharing than mice, possibly partly because of HLA diversity.

In alopecia areata patients, both lesional scalp punch biopsies and peripheral blood were collected. As concerns this clone: The antigen remains undetermined.

Sequencing templates came from extracted RNA that was reverse transcribed into cDNA. Produced via immunoSEQ multiplex PCR; TCRdb's table is partial and in-frame only. The sample lists some 200,000 clones; 50% to 60% were seen once. Deletions cut 1 base from V and 0 bases from J, with 6 bases between. Germline V gene data show CDR1 as SEHNR and CDR2 as FQNEAQ (reference sequence). This CDR3 contains 15 residues. This TCR derives from a human donor with alopecia areata. This rearrangement joins TRBV7-9 to TRBJ2-2; no clear D. Sequencing used CD4+ T cells sorted from blood, obtained at week 0. The CDR3 region is CASSLGFANTGELFF. CDR3 in DNA: TGTGCCAGCAGCTTAGGGTTCGCGAACACCGGGGAGCTGTTTTTT.